The rows below give T cell receptor beta chains drawn from one sample of a study of Tregs in tolerant kidney transplant recipients. Repertoires were generated with immunoSEQ multiplex PCR, while TCRdb's copy carries only in-frame clones and drops some. The sample has 74,000 or so clones, 75% to 95% seen once. The sample in question was CD4+ T cells from blood (PBMCs), obtained 24 months after the transplant. All receptors derive from a human patient who received a combined kidney and bone marrow transplant. Some of the T cells might come from the graft donor. CDR3s include the opening cysteine and the closing phenylalanine or tryptophan. D genes are given only for firm matches. A clone size is listed for some rows: how often the clone was seen (once, few, many), or a class if it is expanded.

abundance: once
v_gene: TRBV19
d_gene: TRBD1
j_gene: TRBJ2-4
CDR3nt: TGTGCCAGACCCTCTGGGGGACAGCGCGGGGCCAAAAACATTCAGTACTTC
CDR3aa: CARPSGGQRGAKNIQYF

abundance: NA
v_gene: TRBV7-3
d_gene: TRBD1
j_gene: TRBJ2-3
CDR3nt: TGTGCCAGCAGCTTATGGACAGGGGCAGATACGCAGTATTTT
CDR3aa: CASSLWTGADTQYF

abundance: NA
v_gene: TRBV2
d_gene: TRBD1
j_gene: TRBJ2-6
CDR3nt: TGTGCCAGCAGTCCACAGGGGGCTGCTCTGGGAGCCAACGTCCTGACTTTC
CDR3aa: CASSPQGAALGANVLTF

abundance: NA
v_gene: TRBV15
d_gene: TRBD1
j_gene: TRBJ2-7
CDR3nt: TGTGCCACCAGCAGAGGGACAGGGGAACGCCACGAGCAGTACTTC
CDR3aa: CATSRGTGERHEQYF

abundance: NA
v_gene: TRBV9
d_gene: NA
j_gene: TRBJ1-4
CDR3nt: TGTGCCAGCAGCTCAGGGGCTAGTGGTGAAAAACTGTTTTTT
CDR3aa: CASSSGASGEKLFF

abundance: NA
v_gene: TRBV7-6
d_gene: NA
j_gene: TRBJ2-2
CDR3nt: TGTGCCAGCAGCTTAGTCCGGTCCGGGGAGCTGTTTTTT
CDR3aa: CASSLVRSGELFF

abundance: NA
v_gene: TRBV5-1
d_gene: TRBD2
j_gene: TRBJ2-1
CDR3nt: TGCGCCAGCAGCTTGGACAGATTAAAGTATAAACAGCGGGAGATCTACAATGAGCAGTTCTTC
CDR3aa: CASSLDRLKYKQREIYNEQFF

abundance: NA
v_gene: TRBV7-9
d_gene: TRBD2
j_gene: TRBJ2-1
CDR3nt: TGTGCCAGCAGCTTAGTTGCGGGAGGGTACAATGAGCAGTTCTTC
CDR3aa: CASSLVAGGYNEQFF

abundance: NA
v_gene: TRBV10-2
d_gene: NA
j_gene: TRBJ2-1
CDR3nt: TGCGCCAGCAGGGGGAGGACCGACAATGAGCAGTTCTTC
CDR3aa: CASRGRTDNEQFF

abundance: NA
v_gene: TRBV29-1
d_gene: NA
j_gene: TRBJ2-7
CDR3nt: TGCAGCGTCCGGGACACCATGGCTACGAAGCAGTACTTC
CDR3aa: CSVRDTMATKQYF

abundance: NA
v_gene: TRBV5-6
d_gene: NA
j_gene: TRBJ2-7
CDR3nt: TGTGCCAGCAGCTTGTACATCCGGGTGACCTACGAGCAGTACTTC
CDR3aa: CASSLYIRVTYEQYF

abundance: NA
v_gene: TRBV27
d_gene: NA
j_gene: TRBJ2-1
CDR3nt: TGTGCCAGCAGTTTCTTGCGGGACTACAATGAGCAGTTCTTC
CDR3aa: CASSFLRDYNEQFF

abundance: few
v_gene: TRBV19
d_gene: NA
j_gene: TRBJ1-3
CDR3nt: TGTGCCAGTAGTAGTTTCACCGGGTGGGGAGACTCTGGAAACACCATATATTTT
CDR3aa: CASSSFTGWGDSGNTIYF

abundance: NA
v_gene: TRBV5-1
d_gene: TRBD2
j_gene: TRBJ2-7
CDR3nt: TGCGCCAGCAGCCCCCCGTTGGGGGGGGCCTACGAGCAGTACTTC
CDR3aa: CASSPPLGGAYEQYF

abundance: NA
v_gene: TRBV19
d_gene: TRBD1
j_gene: TRBJ1-2
CDR3nt: TGTGCCAGCACCCGACAGGGCCTTAACTATGGCTACACCTTC
CDR3aa: CASTRQGLNYGYTF

abundance: NA
v_gene: TRBV7-2
d_gene: TRBD2
j_gene: TRBJ2-3
CDR3nt: TGTGCCAGCAGCTGGACTAGCGGGAGGCTGGCAGATACGCAGTATTTT
CDR3aa: CASSWTSGRLADTQYF

abundance: few
v_gene: TRBV7-2
d_gene: TRBD2
j_gene: TRBJ2-3
CDR3nt: TGTGCCAGCAGCTTGAGGGCGGGAGATACAGATACGCAGTATTTT
CDR3aa: CASSLRAGDTDTQYF

abundance: NA
v_gene: TRBV10-3
d_gene: TRBD1
j_gene: TRBJ1-1
CDR3nt: TGTGCCATCAGTAGGGACAGTAAAGCTTTCTTT
CDR3aa: CAISRDSKAFF

abundance: few
v_gene: TRBV4-3
d_gene: TRBD1
j_gene: TRBJ1-2
CDR3nt: TGCGCCAGCAGCAAGGGACAGGGGTACTATGGCTACACCTTC
CDR3aa: CASSKGQGYYGYTF

abundance: NA
v_gene: TRBV4-2
d_gene: NA
j_gene: TRBJ2-1
CDR3nt: TGTGCCAGCAGCCAGTGGAAGGGGCGGACCAATGAGCAGTTCTTC
CDR3aa: CASSQWKGRTNEQFF

abundance: NA
v_gene: TRBV5-1
d_gene: TRBD1
j_gene: TRBJ1-4
CDR3nt: TGCGCCAGCGCTGACCCCGGGACAGGGAATGAAAAACTGTTTTTT
CDR3aa: CASADPGTGNEKLFF

abundance: NA
v_gene: TRBV6-6
d_gene: TRBD2
j_gene: TRBJ2-7
CDR3nt: TGTGCCAGCACTTGGGGGGGGGACTCGGGCGAGCAGTACTTC
CDR3aa: CASTWGGDSGEQYF

abundance: once
v_gene: TRBV7-2
d_gene: NA
j_gene: TRBJ1-1
CDR3nt: TGTGCCAGCAGCTTATTGGGCAGGGGCCTTCCCCCCACTGAAGCTTTCTTT
CDR3aa: CASSLLGRGLPPTEAFF

abundance: NA
v_gene: TRBV20-1
d_gene: NA
j_gene: TRBJ2-3
CDR3nt: TGCAGTGCTTCTAGCACAGATACGCAGTATTTT
CDR3aa: CSASSTDTQYF

abundance: NA
v_gene: TRBV4-3
d_gene: NA
j_gene: TRBJ2-3
CDR3nt: TGCGCCAGCAGCCAAGATGGGTTAGCCCCCACAGATACGCAGTATTTT
CDR3aa: CASSQDGLAPTDTQYF

abundance: NA
v_gene: TRBV25-1
d_gene: TRBD2
j_gene: TRBJ2-1
CDR3nt: TGTGCCAGCAGAGGTACGGGACTAGGGTACAATGAGCAGTTCTTC
CDR3aa: CASRGTGLGYNEQFF